The source of this T cell receptor beta chain is a study of cytomegalovirus exposure and HLA in healthy donors. As to this clone: The antigen remains undetermined.

Whole-study results and caveats: Altogether, around 160 TCR beta chains were recorded as cytomegalovirus-associated. Per a later analysis, 15,000 to 20,000 TCR beta sequences showed association with HLA alleles at 0.05 false discovery rate.

The PCR employed 60 Vbeta primers together with 13 Jbeta primers. Produced via immunoSEQ multiplex PCR; TCRdb's table is partial and in-frame only. This sample has under 110,000 clones, with about 75% found just once. The specimen was PBMCs. This TCR was sampled from a man between 35 and 55 years old in good health and CMV-seronegative.

The CDR3 loop is CASSSRRDRASGANVLTF. CDR3 bases: TGTGCCAGCAGCTCACGCCGGGACAGGGCGTCTGGGGCCAACGTCCTGACTTTC. The chain uses TRBV21-1 and TRBJ2-6; the table's D call, TRBD1, has no DNA check behind it. TRBV21-1 is deemed a pseudogene. The CDR3 extends over 18 amino acids.